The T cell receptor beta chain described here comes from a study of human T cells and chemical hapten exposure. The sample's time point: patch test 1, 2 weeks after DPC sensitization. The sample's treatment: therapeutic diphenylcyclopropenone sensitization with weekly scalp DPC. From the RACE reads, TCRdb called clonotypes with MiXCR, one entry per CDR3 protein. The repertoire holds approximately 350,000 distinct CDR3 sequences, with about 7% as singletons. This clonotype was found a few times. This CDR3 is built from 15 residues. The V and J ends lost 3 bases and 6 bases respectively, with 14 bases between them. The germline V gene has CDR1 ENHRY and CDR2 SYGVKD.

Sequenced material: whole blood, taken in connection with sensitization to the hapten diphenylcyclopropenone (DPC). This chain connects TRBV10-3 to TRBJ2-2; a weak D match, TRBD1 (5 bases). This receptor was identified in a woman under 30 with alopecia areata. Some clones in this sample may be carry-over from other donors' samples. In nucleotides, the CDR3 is TGTGCCATCAGTGACAGGGTTCGTGTCGCCGGGGAGCTGTTTTTT. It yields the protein CAISDRVRVAGELFF.